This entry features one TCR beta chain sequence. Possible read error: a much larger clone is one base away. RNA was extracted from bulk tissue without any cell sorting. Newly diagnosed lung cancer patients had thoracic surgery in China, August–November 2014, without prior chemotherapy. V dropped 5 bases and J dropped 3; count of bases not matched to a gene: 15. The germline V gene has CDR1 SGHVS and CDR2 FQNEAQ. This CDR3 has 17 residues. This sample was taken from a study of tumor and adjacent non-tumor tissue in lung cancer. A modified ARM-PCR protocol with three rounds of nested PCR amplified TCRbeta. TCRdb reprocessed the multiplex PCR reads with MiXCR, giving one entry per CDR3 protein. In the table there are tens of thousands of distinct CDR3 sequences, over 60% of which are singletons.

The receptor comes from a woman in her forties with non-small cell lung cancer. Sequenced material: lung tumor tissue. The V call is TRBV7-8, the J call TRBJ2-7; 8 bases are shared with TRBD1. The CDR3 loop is CASSLGTSTGVGYEQYF. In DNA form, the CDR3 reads TGTGCCAGCAGCCTAGGGACCTCGACAGGGGTGGGCTACGAGCAGTACTTC.